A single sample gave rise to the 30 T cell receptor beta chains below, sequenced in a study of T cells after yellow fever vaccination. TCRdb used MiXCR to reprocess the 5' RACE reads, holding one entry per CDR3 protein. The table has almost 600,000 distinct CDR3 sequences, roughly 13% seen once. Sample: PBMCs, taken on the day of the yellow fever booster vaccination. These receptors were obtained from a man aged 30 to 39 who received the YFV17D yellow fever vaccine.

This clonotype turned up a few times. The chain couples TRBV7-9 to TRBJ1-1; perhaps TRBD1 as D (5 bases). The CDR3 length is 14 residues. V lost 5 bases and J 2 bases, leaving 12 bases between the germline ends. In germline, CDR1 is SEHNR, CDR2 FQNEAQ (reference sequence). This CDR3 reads CASSTQGANTEAFF. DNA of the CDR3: TGTGCCAGCAGCACCCAGGGAGCCAACACTGAAGCTTTCTTT.

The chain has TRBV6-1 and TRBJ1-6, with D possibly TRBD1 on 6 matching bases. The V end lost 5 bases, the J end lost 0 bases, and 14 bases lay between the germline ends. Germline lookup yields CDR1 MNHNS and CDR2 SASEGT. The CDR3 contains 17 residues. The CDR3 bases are TGTGCCAGCAGTCTCAGGGGTTTGAGCTCCTATAATTCACCCCTCCACTTT. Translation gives CASSLRGLSSYNSPLHF.

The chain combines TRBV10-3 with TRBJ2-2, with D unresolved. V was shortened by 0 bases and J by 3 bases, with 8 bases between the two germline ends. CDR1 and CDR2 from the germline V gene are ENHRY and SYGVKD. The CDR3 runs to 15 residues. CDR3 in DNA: TGTGCCATCAGTGAGTCGGCGCGAGACACCGGGGAGCTGTTTTTT. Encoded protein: CAISESARDTGELFF.

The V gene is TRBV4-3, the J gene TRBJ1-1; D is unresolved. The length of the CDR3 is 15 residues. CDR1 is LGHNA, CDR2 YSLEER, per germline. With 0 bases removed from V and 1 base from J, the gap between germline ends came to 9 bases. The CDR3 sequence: CASSQEHIGNTEAFF. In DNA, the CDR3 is TGCGCCAGCAGCCAAGAGCATATTGGGAACACTGAAGCTTTCTTT.

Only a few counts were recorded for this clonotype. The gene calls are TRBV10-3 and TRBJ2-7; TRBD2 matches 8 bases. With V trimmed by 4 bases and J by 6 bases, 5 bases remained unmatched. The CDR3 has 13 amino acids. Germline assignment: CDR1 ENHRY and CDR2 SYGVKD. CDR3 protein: CAISVRGAGEQYF. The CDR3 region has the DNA TGTGCCATCAGTGTGCGGGGGGCGGGCGAGCAGTACTTC.

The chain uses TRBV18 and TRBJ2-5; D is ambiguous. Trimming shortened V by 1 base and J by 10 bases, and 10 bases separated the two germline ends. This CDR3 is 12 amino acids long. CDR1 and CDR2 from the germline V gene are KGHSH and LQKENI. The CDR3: CASSPLGQDQYF. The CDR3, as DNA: TGTGCCAGCTCACCACTAGGGCAGGACCAGTACTTC.

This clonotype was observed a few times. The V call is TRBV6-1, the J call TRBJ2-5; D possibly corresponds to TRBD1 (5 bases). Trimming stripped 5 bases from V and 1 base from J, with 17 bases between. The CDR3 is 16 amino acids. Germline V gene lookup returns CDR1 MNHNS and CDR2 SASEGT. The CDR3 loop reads CASSQHPQGSQETQYF. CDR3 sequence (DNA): TGTGCCAGCAGTCAACACCCCCAGGGCTCCCAAGAGACCCAGTACTTC.

The DNA of the CDR3 is TGTGCCAGTAGTATGTCAGGGAAAAACATTCAGTACTTC. It is translated as CASSMSGKNIQYF. The chain joins TRBV19 to TRBJ2-4; possibly TRBD1 for D (5 bases). From germline, CDR1 is LNHDA and CDR2 SQIVND (reference sequence). This CDR3 region has 13 residues. Trimming shortened V by 3 bases and J by 4 bases, and 7 bases separated the two germline ends. The full variable domain, with the rest looked up from reference TRBV19 and TRBJ2-4, is DGGITQSPKYLFRKEGQNVTLSCEQNLNHDAMYWYRQDPGQGLRLIYYSQIVNDFQKGDIAEGYSVSREKKESFPLTVTSAQKNPTAFYLCASSMSGKNIQYFGAGTRLSVL.

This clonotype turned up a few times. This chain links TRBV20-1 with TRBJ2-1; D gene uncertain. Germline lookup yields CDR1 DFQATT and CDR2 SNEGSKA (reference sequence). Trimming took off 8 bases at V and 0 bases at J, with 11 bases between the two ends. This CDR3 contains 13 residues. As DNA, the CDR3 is TGCAGTTGGACCCGAGGCTCCTACAATGAGCAGTTCTTC. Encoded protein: CSWTRGSYNEQFF.

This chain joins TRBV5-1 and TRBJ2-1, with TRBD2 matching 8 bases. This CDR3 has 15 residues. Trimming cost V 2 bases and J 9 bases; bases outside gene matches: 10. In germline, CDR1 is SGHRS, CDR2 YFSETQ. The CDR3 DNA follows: TGCGCCAGCAGCTTTTCCGGGACTAGGGTTCCTGAGCAGTTCTTC. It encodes CASSFSGTRVPEQFF.

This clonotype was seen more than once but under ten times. The CDR3 nucleotides are TGTGCCAGCAGTTACTCGTCTCTCTCCTACGAGCAGTACTTC. It is translated as CASSYSSLSYEQYF. The gene calls are TRBV6-5 and TRBJ2-7; D call uncertain. V dropped 0 bases and J dropped 0 bases, with 6 bases sitting between them. The CDR3 is 14 residues long. CDR1 and CDR2 from the germline V gene are MNHEY and SVGAGI.

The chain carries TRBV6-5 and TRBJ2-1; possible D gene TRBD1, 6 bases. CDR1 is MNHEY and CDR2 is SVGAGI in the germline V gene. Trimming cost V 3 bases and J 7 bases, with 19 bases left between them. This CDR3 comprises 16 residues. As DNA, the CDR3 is TGTGCCAGCAGTTATTCTCCACAGGGTTCGGGGAATGAGCAGTTCTTC. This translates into CASSYSPQGSGNEQFF.

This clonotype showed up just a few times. For the CDR3, the DNA is TGTGCCAGCAGCTTCGAAATAGCGGTTAGGTACGAGCAGTACTTC. As protein: CASSFEIAVRYEQYF. The rearrangement joins TRBV7-2 to TRBJ2-7, with D possibly TRBD2 on 6 matching bases. Per germline, CDR1 SGHTA and CDR2 FQGNSA. The CDR3 contains 15 residues. Trimming pared 3 bases from V and 4 bases from J, leaving 16 bases between. Supplemented by reference TRBV7-2 and TRBJ2-7, the full variable domain reads GAGVSQSPSNKVTEKGKDVELRCDPISGHTALYWYRQSLGQGLEFLIYFQGNSAPDKSGLPSDRFSAERTGGSVSTLTIQRTQQEDSAVYLCASSFEIAVRYEQYFGPGTRLTVT.

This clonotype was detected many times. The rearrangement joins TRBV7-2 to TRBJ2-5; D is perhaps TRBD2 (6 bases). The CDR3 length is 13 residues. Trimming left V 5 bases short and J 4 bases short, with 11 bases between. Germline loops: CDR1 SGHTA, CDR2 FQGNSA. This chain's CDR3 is CASSLGTPETQYF. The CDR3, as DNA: TGTGCCAGCAGCCTCGGGACTCCAGAGACCCAGTACTTC.

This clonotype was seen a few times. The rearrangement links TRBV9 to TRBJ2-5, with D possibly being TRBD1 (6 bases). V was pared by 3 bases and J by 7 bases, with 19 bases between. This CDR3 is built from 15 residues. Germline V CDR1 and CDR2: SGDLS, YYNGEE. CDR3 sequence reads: CASSGATGTTGTQYF. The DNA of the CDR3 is TGTGCCAGCAGCGGAGCCACGGGGACAACTGGGACCCAGTACTTC.

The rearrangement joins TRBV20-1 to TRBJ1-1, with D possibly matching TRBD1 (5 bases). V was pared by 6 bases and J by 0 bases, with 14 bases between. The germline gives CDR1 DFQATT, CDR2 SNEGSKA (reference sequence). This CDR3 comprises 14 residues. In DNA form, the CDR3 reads TGCAGTGCCACAACGACAGTCATGAACACTGAAGCTTTCTTT. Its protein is CSATTTVMNTEAFF.

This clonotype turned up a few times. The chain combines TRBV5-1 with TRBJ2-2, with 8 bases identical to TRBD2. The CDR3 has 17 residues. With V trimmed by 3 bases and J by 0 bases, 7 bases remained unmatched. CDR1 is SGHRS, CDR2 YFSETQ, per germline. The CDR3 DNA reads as TGCGCCAGCAGCTGGCCTCCGGGACTAGCGAACACCGGGGAGCTGTTTTTT. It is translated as CASSWPPGLANTGELFF.

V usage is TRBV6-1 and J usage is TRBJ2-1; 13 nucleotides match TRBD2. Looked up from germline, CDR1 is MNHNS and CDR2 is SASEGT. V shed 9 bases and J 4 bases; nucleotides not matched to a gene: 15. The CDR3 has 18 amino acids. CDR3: CASSRLGATSGGYNEQFF. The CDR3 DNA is TGTGCCAGTAGCCGCCTTGGAGCGACTAGCGGGGGGTACAATGAGCAGTTCTTC.

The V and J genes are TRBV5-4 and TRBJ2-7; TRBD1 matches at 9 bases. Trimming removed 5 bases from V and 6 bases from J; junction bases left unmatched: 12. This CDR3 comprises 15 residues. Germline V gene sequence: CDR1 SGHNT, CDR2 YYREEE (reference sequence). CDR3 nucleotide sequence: TGTGCCAGCAGTGCTTCCGGGACAGGGTTGGGCGAGCAGTACTTC. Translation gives CASSASGTGLGEQYF.

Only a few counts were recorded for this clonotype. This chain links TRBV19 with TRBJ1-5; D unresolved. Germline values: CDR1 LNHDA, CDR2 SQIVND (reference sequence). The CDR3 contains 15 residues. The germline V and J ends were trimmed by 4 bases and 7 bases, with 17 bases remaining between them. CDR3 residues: CASSTLIGGLQPQHF. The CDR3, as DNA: TGTGCCAGTAGTACGCTGATAGGAGGTTTGCAGCCCCAGCATTTT.

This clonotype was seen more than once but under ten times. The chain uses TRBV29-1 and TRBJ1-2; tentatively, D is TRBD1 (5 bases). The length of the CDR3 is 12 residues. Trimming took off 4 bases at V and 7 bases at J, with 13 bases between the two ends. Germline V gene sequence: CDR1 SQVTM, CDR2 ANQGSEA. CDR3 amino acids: CSVVSGYSGYTF. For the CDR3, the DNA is TGCAGCGTTGTGTCAGGGTACAGTGGCTACACCTTC.

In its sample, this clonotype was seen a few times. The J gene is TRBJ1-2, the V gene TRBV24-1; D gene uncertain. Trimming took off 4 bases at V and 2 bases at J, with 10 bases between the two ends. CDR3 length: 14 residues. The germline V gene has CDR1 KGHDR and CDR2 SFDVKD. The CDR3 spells CATSEPGRNYGYTF. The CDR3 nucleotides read TGTGCCACCAGTGAACCCGGCAGAAACTATGGCTACACCTTC.

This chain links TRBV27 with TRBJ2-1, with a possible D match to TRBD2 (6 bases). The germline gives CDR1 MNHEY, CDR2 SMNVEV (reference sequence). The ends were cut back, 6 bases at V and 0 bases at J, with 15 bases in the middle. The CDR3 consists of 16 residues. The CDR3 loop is CASSPRGAGSYNEQFF. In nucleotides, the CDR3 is TGTGCCAGCAGCCCCCGCGGAGCGGGCTCCTACAATGAGCAGTTCTTC.

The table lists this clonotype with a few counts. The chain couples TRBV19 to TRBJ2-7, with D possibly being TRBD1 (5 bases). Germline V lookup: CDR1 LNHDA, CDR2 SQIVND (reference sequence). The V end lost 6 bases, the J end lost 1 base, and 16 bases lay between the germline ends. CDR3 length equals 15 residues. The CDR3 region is CASRSSTASSYEQYF. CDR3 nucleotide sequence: TGTGCCAGTAGATCATCGACAGCGAGTTCCTACGAGCAGTACTTC.

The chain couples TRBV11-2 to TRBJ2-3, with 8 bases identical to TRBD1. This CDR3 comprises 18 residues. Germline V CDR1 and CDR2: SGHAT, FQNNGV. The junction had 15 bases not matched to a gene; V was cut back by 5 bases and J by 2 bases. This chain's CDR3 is CASSRTPSTGAITDTQYF. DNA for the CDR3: TGTGCCAGCAGCCGTACCCCTTCGACAGGGGCTATCACAGATACGCAGTATTTT.

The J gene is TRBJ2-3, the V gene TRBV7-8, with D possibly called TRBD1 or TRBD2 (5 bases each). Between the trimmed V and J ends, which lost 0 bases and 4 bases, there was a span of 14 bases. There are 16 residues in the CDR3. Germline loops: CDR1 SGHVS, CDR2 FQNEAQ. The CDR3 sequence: CASSLAPRRDPDTQYF. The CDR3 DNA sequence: TGTGCCAGCAGCTTAGCGCCGAGAAGGGACCCAGATACGCAGTATTTT.

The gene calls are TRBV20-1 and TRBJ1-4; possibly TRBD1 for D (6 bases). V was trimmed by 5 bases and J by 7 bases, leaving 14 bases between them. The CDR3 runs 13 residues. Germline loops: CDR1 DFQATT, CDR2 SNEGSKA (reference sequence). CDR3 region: CSAVGAGSEKLFF. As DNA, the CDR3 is TGCAGTGCTGTGGGGGCGGGTAGTGAAAAACTGTTTTTT.

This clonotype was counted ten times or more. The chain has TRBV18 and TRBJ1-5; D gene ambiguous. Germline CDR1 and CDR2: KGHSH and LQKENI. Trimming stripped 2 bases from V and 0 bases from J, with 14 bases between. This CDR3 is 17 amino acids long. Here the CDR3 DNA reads TGTGCCAGCTCACCAGATTTCTACCCAGATAGCAATCAGCCCCAGCATTTT. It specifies CASSPDFYPDSNQPQHF.

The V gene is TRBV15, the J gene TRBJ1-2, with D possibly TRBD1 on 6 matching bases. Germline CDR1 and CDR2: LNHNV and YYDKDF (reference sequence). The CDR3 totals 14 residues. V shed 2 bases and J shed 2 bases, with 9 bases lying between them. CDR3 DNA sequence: TGTGCCACCAGCAGAAGAACAGGGAACTATGGCTACACCTTC. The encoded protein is CATSRRTGNYGYTF.

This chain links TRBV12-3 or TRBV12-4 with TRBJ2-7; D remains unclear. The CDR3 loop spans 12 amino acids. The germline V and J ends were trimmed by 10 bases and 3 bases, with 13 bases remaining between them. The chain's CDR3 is CATSFLGYEQYF. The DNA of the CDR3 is TGTGCCACCTCCTTCCTGGGCTACGAGCAGTACTTC.